This T cell receptor (beta chain) was documented in a study of tumor and adjacent non-tumor tissue in lung cancer listed by TCRdb under 2018. For the wider study: By cancer type, the cohort comprised some 13 adenocarcinoma patients, a couple of squamous cell carcinoma patients and 1 small cell lung cancer patient. Among the approximately 15 patients, ages ranged from about 31 to 85 years, some ten were men and 5 were women, and disease was TNM stage I to III. Bulk TCRbeta repertoires were compared between lung tumor tissue and matched distant non-tumor lung tissue obtained from more than 12 lung cancer patients. In total, sequencing yielded 125,075,908 productive TCRbeta reads, which works out to an average of about 4.2 million reads per sample. For each patient, one tumor sample and one normal lung sample were taken, giving approximately 33 paired specimens that underwent TCRbeta CDR3 sequencing. Study-wide conclusions, independent of this receptor: TCR diversity was significantly higher in younger patients, and greater tumor TCR diversity was associated with shorter overall survival and shorter disease-free survival. The methods do not name the sequencing platform or mention unique molecular identifiers. Only roughly 16 patients were in the cohort, and the authors stated that larger samples and more detailed clinical data are needed. Tumor tissue showed significantly greater TCR diversity (inverse Simpson) than normal lung tissue (approximately 400 vs 170, P = 0.0075, Mann-Whitney U test). The top 100 clones made up a significantly larger cumulative share of the repertoire in normal lung than in tumor tissue. Because peripheral blood was not sequenced, blood TCRbeta repertoires in the lung cancer patients of the study were not examined.

RNA was isolated from bulk, unsorted tissue, and RNA quality was assessed with a NanoDrop ND-1000 and an Agilent 2100. The donors were newly diagnosed lung cancer patients admitted for thoracic surgery in China from August to November 2014 who had not received prior chemotherapy. Patients who had received previous radiotherapy or chemotherapy, or who had another concurrent cancer, were excluded from the study. Surgical tissue pieces of 1-2 cm3 were preserved in RNAlater solution and were kept at -80 degrees C until use. About this clonotype: The antigen this receptor binds is unknown. A much more abundant neighbour one base away suggests this may be a read error.

Looking up the germline V gene yields CDR1 MNHEY and CDR2 SVGEGT. Reading from cysteine to phenylalanine, the CDR3 counts 14 amino acids. Solely the CDR3 DNA is kept, with 42 bases framed from the first base. The receptor library was made with multiplex PCR. These reads were obtained on an Illumina HiSeq 2500. TCRbeta libraries were built by three rounds of nested PCR using primers (Table S4), following protocols modified from ARM-PCR. Before sequencing, PCR products of 200-500 bp were cut from the gel and purified using the QIAquick gel extraction kit. In the original analysis: Trimmomatic was used to clean the reads, FLASH merged the cleaned reads into complete CDR3 sequences, and MiTCR assigned the sequences to V(D)J germline segments. Clonal diversity was calculated as the inverse Simpson's index using VDJtools. In-frame sequences lacking a premature stop codon were counted as productive reads. TCRdb handled the public reads itself, with Q25 trimming in fastp and clone calling in MiXCR, and kept productive beta chains. Each entry is one CDR3 protein sequence, shown with its most common DNA and genes. TCRdb, not the original authors, processed these V and J calls. The sample table holds 70,000 to 90,000 distinct CDR3 sequences, of which roughly 80% were seen once. The ten largest clonotypes hold roughly 12% of the sample.

The clonotype was recovered from a woman between 45 and 60 years old with non-small cell lung cancer. Sequencing was carried out using lung tumor tissue. In this chain, TRBV6-2 or TRBV6-3 is recombined with TRBJ2-1; 8 junctional bases match TRBD2. CDR3 region: CASSYGTSYNEQSF. The sequenced DNA: TGTGCCAGCAGTTACGGGACTAGTTACAATGAGCAGTCCTTC.